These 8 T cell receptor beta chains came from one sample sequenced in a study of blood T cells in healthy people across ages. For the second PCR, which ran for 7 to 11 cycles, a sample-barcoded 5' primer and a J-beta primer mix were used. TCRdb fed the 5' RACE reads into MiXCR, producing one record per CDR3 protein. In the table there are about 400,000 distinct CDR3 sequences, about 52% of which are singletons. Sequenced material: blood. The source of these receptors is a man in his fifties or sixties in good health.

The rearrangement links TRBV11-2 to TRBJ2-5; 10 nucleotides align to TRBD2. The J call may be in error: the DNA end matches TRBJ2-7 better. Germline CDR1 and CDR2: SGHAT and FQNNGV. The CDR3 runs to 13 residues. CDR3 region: CASSLAGDGEQYF. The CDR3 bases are TGTGCCAGCAGTCTAGCGGGGGACGGCGAGCAGTACTTC.

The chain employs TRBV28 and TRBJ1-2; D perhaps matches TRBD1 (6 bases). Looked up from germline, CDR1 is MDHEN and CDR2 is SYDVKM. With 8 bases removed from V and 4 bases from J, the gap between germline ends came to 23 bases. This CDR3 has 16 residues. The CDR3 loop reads CASLLTGSTRSYGYTF. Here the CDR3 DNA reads TGTGCCAGCCTCTTGACAGGAAGCACTAGGAGCTATGGCTACACCTTC.

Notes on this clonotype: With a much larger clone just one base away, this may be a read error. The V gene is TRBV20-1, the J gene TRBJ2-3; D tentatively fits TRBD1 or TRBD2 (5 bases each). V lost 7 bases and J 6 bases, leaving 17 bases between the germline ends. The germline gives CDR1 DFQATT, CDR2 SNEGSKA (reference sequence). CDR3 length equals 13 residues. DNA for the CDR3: TGCAGTGTTCCTAAGGGGTCGGGGGATACGCAGTATTTT. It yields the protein CSVPKGSGDTQYF.

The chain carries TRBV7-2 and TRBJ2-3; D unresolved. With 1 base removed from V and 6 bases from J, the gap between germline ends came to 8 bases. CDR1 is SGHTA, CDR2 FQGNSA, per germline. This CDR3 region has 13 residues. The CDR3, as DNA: TGTGCCAGCAGCTTAGTCCAGGCCGATACGCAGTATTTT. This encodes CASSLVQADTQYF.

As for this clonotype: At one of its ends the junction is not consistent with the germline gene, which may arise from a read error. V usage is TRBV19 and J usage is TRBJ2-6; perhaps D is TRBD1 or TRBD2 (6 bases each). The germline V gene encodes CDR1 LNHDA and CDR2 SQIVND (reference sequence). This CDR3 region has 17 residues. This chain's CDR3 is CASSIRTAPSGADVLTF. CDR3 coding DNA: TGTGCCAGTAGTATTCGGACAGCCCCCTCGGGGGCCGACGTCCTGACTTTC.

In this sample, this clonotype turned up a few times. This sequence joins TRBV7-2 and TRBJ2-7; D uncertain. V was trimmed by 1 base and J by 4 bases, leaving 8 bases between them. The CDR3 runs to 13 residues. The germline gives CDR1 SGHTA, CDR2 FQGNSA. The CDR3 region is CASSLGVRYEQYF. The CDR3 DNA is TGTGCCAGCAGCTTAGGGGTGAGATACGAGCAGTACTTC.

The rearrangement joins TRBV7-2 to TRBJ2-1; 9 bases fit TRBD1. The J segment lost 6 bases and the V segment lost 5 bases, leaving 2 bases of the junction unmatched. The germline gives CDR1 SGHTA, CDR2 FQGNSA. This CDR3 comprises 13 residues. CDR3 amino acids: CASSRDRVNEQFF. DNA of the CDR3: TGTGCCAGCAGCCGGGACAGGGTCAATGAGCAGTTCTTC.

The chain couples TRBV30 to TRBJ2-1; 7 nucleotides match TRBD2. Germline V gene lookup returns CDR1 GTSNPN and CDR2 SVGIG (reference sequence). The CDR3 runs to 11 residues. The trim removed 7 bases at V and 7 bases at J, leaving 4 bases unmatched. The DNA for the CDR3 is TGTGCCTTGACTAGCCTAAATGAGCAGTTCTTC. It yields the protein CALTSLNEQFF.